These 5 T cell receptor beta chains came from one sample sequenced in a study of shared clonotypes between healthy human individuals. TCRdb's copy holds only in-frame clones and misses some; the assay was immunoSEQ multiplex PCR. Among around 2,000,000 clones listed, about 95% were seen once. The sequenced sample was naive CD4+ T cells sorted from blood. Subset indicated: CD45RA+ positively selected. These receptors originate from a man younger than 35 in good health.

The rearrangement links TRBV6-1 to TRBJ2-7, with D possibly TRBD2 on 6 matching bases. The CDR3 has 13 residues. The germline V gene encodes CDR1 MNHNS and CDR2 SASEGT. Between the trimmed V and J ends, which lost 11 bases and 0 bases, there was a span of 14 bases. The CDR3 DNA is TGTGCCCACGGGAGACACGACTCCTACGAGCAGTACTTC. It yields the protein CAHGRHDSYEQYF.

This clone came up a few times. Within the sample, other DNA sequences also encode this same CDR3. The V gene is TRBV5-1, the J gene TRBJ1-5; no definite D call. V shed 0 bases and J shed 1 base, with 2 bases lying between them. Germline CDR1 SGHRS, CDR2 YFSETQ. This CDR3 spans 13 amino acids. The CDR3 nucleotides are TGCGCCAGCAGCTTGGACAGCAATCAGCCCCAGCATTTT. This sequence encodes CASSLDSNQPQHF.

The chain combines TRBV5-1 with TRBJ2-6, with a weak D call TRBD1 (6 bases). Between the trimmed V and J ends, which lost 4 bases and 3 bases, there was a span of 11 bases. This CDR3 region has 15 residues. CDR1 SGHRS and CDR2 YFSETQ come from the germline V gene. CDR3 in DNA: TGCGCCAGCAGCCCACAGGGCTTTGGGGCCAACGTCCTGACTTTC. This sequence encodes CASSPQGFGANVLTF.

As concerns this clone: The sample holds other DNA sequences that translate to the same CDR3. J is TRBJ2-7 and V is TRBV19; a weak D match, TRBD1 (5 bases). The V gene's germline CDR1 is LNHDA and CDR2 SQIVND (reference sequence). V lost 4 bases to trimming and J lost 7 bases, with 8 bases between them. This CDR3 comprises 11 residues. The CDR3 DNA reads as TGTGCCAGTAGTAAGGCAGGGGAGCAGTACTTC. Its translation is CASSKAGEQYF. Together with reference TRBV19 and TRBJ2-7, the CDR3 gives the full variable domain: DGGITQSPKYLFRKEGQNVTLSCEQNLNHDAMYWYRQDPGQGLRLIYYSQIVNDFQKGDIAEGYSVSREKKESFPLTVTSAQKNPTAFYLCASSKAGEQYFGPGTRLTVT.

The chain employs TRBV18 and TRBJ1-5; D gene ambiguous. Trimming took off 5 bases at V and 3 bases at J, with 17 bases between the two ends. The V gene's germline CDR1 is KGHSH and CDR2 LQKENI. The CDR3 contains 16 residues. This CDR3 is CASSNYGGNNNQPQHF. Here the CDR3 DNA reads TGTGCCAGCTCAAACTACGGTGGTAACAACAATCAGCCCCAGCATTTT.